This T cell receptor beta chain was retrieved from a study of T cells in Graves' hyperthyroidism and ophthalmopathy. Study findings and constraints: Ophthalmopathy cases were set apart from stable hyperthyroidism by a 13 V-J model.

The sample holds many counts of this clonotype. What it binds is not known. Each diagnosis drew on symptoms, thyroxine, TRAb, thyroid ultrasound and orbital computed tomography findings. Germline V gene lookup returns CDR1 MNHEY and CDR2 SVGEGT. V shed 6 bases, J shed 11 bases, and the junction held 8 bases outside the gene matches. The CDR3 totals 14 residues. TCR beta CDR3 regions were amplified from RNA transcripts. RT-PCR in the first round (using the HTBI primer set) targeted the TCR CDR3. TCRdb fed the multiplex PCR reads into MiXCR, producing one record per CDR3 protein. This sample carries about half a million distinct CDR3 sequences, around a quarter of them seen once, and the ten largest clones take around 11%.

The sample comprised blood. The chain employs TRBV6-2 or TRBV6-3 and TRBJ2-6, with 9 bases aligning to TRBD1. This clonotype originated in a woman aged 25 to 39 with Graves' ophthalmopathy. The CDR3 DNA reads as TGTGCCAGCAGGGGACCGGGACAGGGTTACGTCCTGACTTTC. It encodes CASRGPGQGYVLTF.